This T cell receptor beta chain was found in a study of identical twins. Findings of the study overall: Modeled out-of-frame TCR alpha sharing in monozygotic twins fell below observed levels.

A remark on this clonotype: The target antigen is unknown.

Unique molecular identifiers were in the cDNA, with template-switch universal primer binding. TCRdb re-derived calls from the 5' RACE reads in MiXCR, one entry per CDR3 protein. The sample has about 480,000 distinct CDR3 sequences, 13% to 15% seen once. The CDR3 has 15 residues. Germline loops: CDR1 SGHKS, CDR2 YYEKEE (reference sequence). Losses at the gene ends were 4 bases for V and 0 bases for J; bases not matched to a gene: 6. These data are also associated with another study on yellow fever vaccine responses in identical twins. That report adds: Reports say the vaccine T cell response in twins looked partly convergent and partly personalized.

The material sequenced was CD4+ T cells sorted from blood. The sequence was collected from a woman younger than 30 in good health. The chain combines TRBV5-5 with TRBJ2-7; TRBD1 matches at 8 bases. CDR3 DNA sequence: TGTGCCAGCAGCGTATACAGGGGGAGCTCCTACGAGCAGTACTTC. It codes for CASSVYRGSSYEQYF.